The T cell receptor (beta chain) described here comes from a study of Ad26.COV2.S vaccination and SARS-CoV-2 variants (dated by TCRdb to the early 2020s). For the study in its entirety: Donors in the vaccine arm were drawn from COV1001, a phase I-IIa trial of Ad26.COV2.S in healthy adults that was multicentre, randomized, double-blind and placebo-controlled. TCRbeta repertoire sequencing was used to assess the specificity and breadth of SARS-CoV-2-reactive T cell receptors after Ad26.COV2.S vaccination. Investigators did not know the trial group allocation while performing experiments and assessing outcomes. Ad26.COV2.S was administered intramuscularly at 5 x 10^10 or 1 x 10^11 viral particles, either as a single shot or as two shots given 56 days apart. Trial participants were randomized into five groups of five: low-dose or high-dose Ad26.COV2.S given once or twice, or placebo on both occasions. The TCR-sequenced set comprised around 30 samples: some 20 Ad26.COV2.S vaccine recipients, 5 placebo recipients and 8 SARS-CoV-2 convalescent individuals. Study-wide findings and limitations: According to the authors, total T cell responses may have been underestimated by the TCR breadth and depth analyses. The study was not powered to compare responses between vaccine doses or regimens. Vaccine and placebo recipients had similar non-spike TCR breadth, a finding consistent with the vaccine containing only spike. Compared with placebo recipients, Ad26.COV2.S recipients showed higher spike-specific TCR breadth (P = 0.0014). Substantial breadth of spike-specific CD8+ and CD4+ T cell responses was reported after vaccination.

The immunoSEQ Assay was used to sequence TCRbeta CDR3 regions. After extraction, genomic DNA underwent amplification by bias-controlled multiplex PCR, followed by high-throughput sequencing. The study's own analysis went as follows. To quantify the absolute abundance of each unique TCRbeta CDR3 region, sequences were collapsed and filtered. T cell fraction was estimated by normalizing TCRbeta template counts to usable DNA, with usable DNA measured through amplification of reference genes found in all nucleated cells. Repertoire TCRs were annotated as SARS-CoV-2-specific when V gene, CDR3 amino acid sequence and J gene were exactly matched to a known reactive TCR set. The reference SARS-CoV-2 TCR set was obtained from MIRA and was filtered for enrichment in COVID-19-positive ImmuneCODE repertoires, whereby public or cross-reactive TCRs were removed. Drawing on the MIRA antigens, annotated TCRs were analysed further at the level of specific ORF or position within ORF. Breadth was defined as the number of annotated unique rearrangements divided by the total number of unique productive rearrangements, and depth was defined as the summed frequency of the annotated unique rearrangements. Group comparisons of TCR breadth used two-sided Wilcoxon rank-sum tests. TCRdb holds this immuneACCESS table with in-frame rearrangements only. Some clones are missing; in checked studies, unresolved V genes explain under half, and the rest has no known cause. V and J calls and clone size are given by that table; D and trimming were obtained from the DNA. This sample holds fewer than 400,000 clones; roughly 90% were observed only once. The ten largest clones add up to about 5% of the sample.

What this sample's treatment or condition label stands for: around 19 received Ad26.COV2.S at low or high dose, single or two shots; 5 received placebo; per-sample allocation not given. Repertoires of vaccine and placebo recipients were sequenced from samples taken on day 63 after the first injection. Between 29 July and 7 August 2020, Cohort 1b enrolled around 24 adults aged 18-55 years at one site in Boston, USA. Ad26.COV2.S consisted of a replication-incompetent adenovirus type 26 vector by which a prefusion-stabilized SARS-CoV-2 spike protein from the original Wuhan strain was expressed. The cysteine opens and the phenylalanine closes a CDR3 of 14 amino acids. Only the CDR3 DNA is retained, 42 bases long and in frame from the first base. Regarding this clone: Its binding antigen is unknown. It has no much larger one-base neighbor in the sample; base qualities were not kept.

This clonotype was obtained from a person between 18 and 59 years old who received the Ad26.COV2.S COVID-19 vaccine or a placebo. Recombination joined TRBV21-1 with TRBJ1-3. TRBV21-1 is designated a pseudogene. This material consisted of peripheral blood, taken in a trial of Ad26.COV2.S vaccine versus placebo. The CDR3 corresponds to CASLHGNKFGTIYF. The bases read TGTGCCAGCCTACATGGGAACAAGTTTGGCACCATATATTTT.